The clone carrying this TCR beta chain was seen repeatedly, ten times or more. Its cognate antigen is unknown. This record belongs to a study of T cells in Graves' hyperthyroidism and ophthalmopathy. General study results and limits: Researchers found most expanded thyroid clonotypes above 0.001 in blood as well.

The PBMCs were sourced from fresh peripheral blood (about 9.7 ml). Regions amplified from RNA transcripts were the TCR beta CDR3 regions. First-round RT-PCR targeting the TCR CDR3 was performed with the HTBI primer set. Using its own MiXCR run on the multiplex PCR reads, TCRdb lists one record per CDR3 protein. The sample consists of some 380,000 distinct CDR3 sequences, less than 15% of them appearing once. The sample taken for sequencing was blood. The receptor comes from a man aged 25 to 45 with Graves' hyperthyroidism that later progressed to Graves' ophthalmopathy.

The CDR3 spells CASSPEGGGYNEQFF. The DNA for the CDR3 is TGTGCCAGCAGCCCCGAGGGGGGTGGCTACAATGAGCAGTTCTTC. The chain couples TRBV7-9 to TRBJ2-1; D possibly matches TRBD1 or TRBD2 (6 bases each). Germline loops: CDR1 SEHNR, CDR2 FQNEAQ (reference sequence). V was cut by 5 bases and J by 3 bases, with 14 bases left in between. The CDR3 extends over 15 amino acids.